One sample yielded the 31 T cell receptor beta chains listed below, sequenced in a study of metastatic and nonmetastatic thyroid tumors. TCRdb reprocessed the PCR reads using MiXCR. The sample contains roughly 71,000 clones, around 18% of which appear only once. Thyroid surgery was performed in patients who had received no treatment beforehand. The sample was blood. These receptor sequences come from a female donor with papillary thyroid cancer or a benign thyroid nodule (not recorded which). Some clones in this sample may be carry-over from other donors' samples.

About this clone itself: One end of the junction fails to match germline, which may point to a read error. The rearrangement joins TRBV11-2 to TRBJ2-1; 7 bases fit TRBD2. This CDR3 has 16 amino acids. Germline lookup yields CDR1 SGHAT and CDR2 FQNNGV. CDR3: CASSYPSGRTGNEQLF. CDR3 sequence (DNA): TGTGCCAGCAGCTACCCTAGCGGTAGGACCGGGAATGAGCAGCTCTTC.

This clone was detected ten times or more. This chain connects TRBV30 to TRBJ1-1; no reliable D call. The CDR3 consists of 13 residues. The germline V gene has CDR1 GTSNPN and CDR2 SVGIG (reference sequence). Trimming took off 0 bases at V and 7 bases at J, with 12 bases between the two ends. In DNA form, the CDR3 reads TGTGCCTGGAGTGTAGAGTCGGGCAGTGAAGCTTTCTTT. This codes for CAWSVESGSEAFF.

This clone was recorded at least ten times. This chain links TRBV6-5 with TRBJ2-1; the match to TRBD1 covers 11 bases. Germline V lookup: CDR1 MNHEY, CDR2 SVGAGI. The trim removed 4 bases at V and 8 bases at J, leaving 16 bases unmatched. This CDR3 has 18 residues. For the CDR3, the DNA is TGTGCCAGCAGTTCCCCCCCCTCGGACAGGGGGCGTAACCATGAGCAGTTCTTC. As protein: CASSSPPSDRGRNHEQFF.

This clone was seen many times. The chain joins TRBV6-8 to TRBJ2-2; tentatively, D is TRBD2 (5 bases). Between the trimmed V and J ends, which lost 5 bases and 0 bases, there was a span of 10 bases. The V gene's germline CDR1 is MNHGY and CDR2 SAAAGT. This CDR3 spans 15 amino acids. In DNA form, the CDR3 reads TGTGCCAGCAGTCCAAGCGGACCGAACACCGGGGAGCTGTTTTTT. This encodes CASSPSGPNTGELFF.

The chain couples TRBV24-1 to TRBJ2-7, with TRBD1 matching over 7 bases. CDR1 and CDR2 (germline): KGHDR, SFDVKD. CDR3 length: 16 amino acids. V dropped 3 bases and J dropped 0; count of bases not matched to a gene: 7. CDR3 loop: CATSDRDRESSYEQYF. CDR3 sequence (DNA): TGTGCCACCAGTGATCGGGACAGAGAAAGCTCCTACGAGCAGTACTTC.

This clone has at least ten counts. This chain uses TRBV9 with TRBJ1-6; D is possibly TRBD1 (6 bases). Germline CDR1 is SGDLS and CDR2 is YYNGEE. The length of the CDR3 is 16 residues. V lost 1 base and J 7 bases, leaving 15 bases between the germline ends. This CDR3 reads CASSVHGQGQNSPLHF. The DNA for the CDR3 is TGTGCCAGCAGCGTACATGGGCAGGGGCAGAATTCACCCCTCCACTTT.

This chain joins TRBV19 and TRBJ1-6; D remains ambiguous. The CDR3 consists of 13 residues. With 3 bases removed from V and 10 bases from J, the gap between germline ends came to 10 bases. CDR1 is LNHDA and CDR2 is SQIVND in the germline V gene (reference sequence). This chain's CDR3 is CASSIGRLSPLHF. CDR3 sequence (DNA): TGTGCCAGTAGTATCGGACGGCTGTCACCCCTCCACTTT. The complete variable domain, with remaining parts taken from reference TRBV19 and TRBJ1-6, reads DGGITQSPKYLFRKEGQNVTLSCEQNLNHDAMYWYRQDPGQGLRLIYYSQIVNDFQKGDIAEGYSVSREKKESFPLTVTSAQKNPTAFYLCASSIGRLSPLHFGNGTRLTVT.

Concerning this clone: A much larger clone sits a single nucleotide away, making a read error possible. The chain links TRBV6-1 to TRBJ2-1; TRBD2 agrees at 12 bases. This CDR3 is 15 amino acids long. CDR1 is MNHNS, CDR2 SASEGT, per germline. Trimming cost V 6 bases and J 9 bases; bases outside gene matches: 9. CDR3 bases: TGTGCCAGCAGCCAATACGTACTAGCGGGAGGTGAGCAGTTCTTC. This gives the protein CASSQYVLAGGEQFF.

This clone was seen repeatedly, ten times or more. The genes are TRBV7-2 and TRBJ2-5; perhaps TRBD1 as D (5 bases). CDR1 and CDR2 from the germline V gene are SGHTA and FQGNSA. This CDR3 contains 14 residues. V was shortened by 6 bases and J by 4 bases, with 15 bases between the two germline ends. The CDR3 loop reads CASSLQGVAETQYF. CDR3 DNA: TGTGCCAGCAGTTTGCAGGGCGTTGCAGAGACCCAGTACTTC. The full variable domain, with the rest looked up from reference TRBV7-2 and TRBJ2-5, is GAGVSQSPSNKVTEKGKDVELRCDPISGHTALYWYRQSLGQGLEFLIYFQGNSAPDKSGLPSDRFSAERTGGSVSTLTIQRTQQEDSAVYLCASSLQGVAETQYFGPGTRLLVL.

At least ten counts were recorded for this clone. The chain recombines TRBV19 with TRBJ1-2; D is possibly TRBD1 (5 bases). V was pared by 5 bases and J by 2 bases, with 9 bases between. Germline V CDR1 and CDR2: LNHDA, SQIVND (reference sequence). The CDR3 is 13 amino acids. CDR3 region: CASSLQENYGYTF. The CDR3 DNA reads as TGTGCCAGTAGTTTACAGGAAAACTATGGCTACACCTTC.

This clone was seen at least ten times. The rearrangement links TRBV5-1 to TRBJ2-2; D is perhaps TRBD2 (5 bases). CDR1 is SGHRS and CDR2 is YFSETQ in the germline V gene. The ends were cut back, 6 bases at V and 0 bases at J, with 6 bases in the middle. CDR3 length: 13 residues. CDR3 bases: TGCGCCAGCAAACTAGCGAACACCGGGGAGCTGTTTTTT. Translation: CASKLANTGELFF.

This clone has ten or more counts. The chain links TRBV11-1 to TRBJ2-6; 9 bases match TRBD1. Germline CDR1 SGHAT, CDR2 FQDESV (reference sequence). V was clipped by 4 bases and J by 3 bases; unmatched bases: 13. The CDR3 totals 19 residues. CDR3 nucleotides: TGTGCCAGCAGCTACAACACAGGGGGCGTCTTATTTGGGGCCAACGTCCTGACTTTC. Encoded protein: CASSYNTGGVLFGANVLTF. The variable domain in full, with the rest retrieved from reference TRBV11-1 and TRBJ2-6, is EAEVAQSPRYKITEKSQAVAFWCDPISGHATLYWYRQILGQGPELLVQFQDESVVDDSQLPKDRFSAERLKGVDSTLKIQPAELGDSAMYLCASSYNTGGVLFGANVLTFGAGSRLTVL.

Many counts were recorded for this clone. The chain has TRBV20-1 and TRBJ1-1; D unclear. Looked up from germline, CDR1 is DFQATT and CDR2 is SNEGSKA (reference sequence). The CDR3 is made up of 12 amino acids. The germline V and J ends were trimmed by 7 bases and 2 bases, with 11 bases remaining between them. CDR3 bases: TGCAGTGTTTGGGGTGGCAACACTGAAGCTTTCTTT. Translated: CSVWGGNTEAFF.

The chain joins TRBV6-1 to TRBJ2-7; tentative D call: TRBD1 (6 bases). In germline, CDR1 is MNHNS, CDR2 SASEGT. The CDR3 length is 15 residues. The V end was cut by 6 bases, the J end by 3 bases, with 18 bases between. The CDR3 DNA sequence: TGTGCCAGCAGCCTTGACATGGACAGTCTCTACGAGCAGTACTTC. It yields the protein CASSLDMDSLYEQYF.

The chain joins TRBV5-4 to TRBJ1-1, with a tentative D call TRBD1 (5 bases). This CDR3 has 12 amino acids. Germline assignment: CDR1 SGHNT and CDR2 YYREEE (reference sequence). Trimming removed 2 bases from V and 7 bases from J, with 9 bases in between. The CDR3 region has the DNA TGTGCCAGCAGCTTCCGACAGTATGAAGCTTTCTTT. As protein: CASSFRQYEAFF.

This clone was counted at least ten times. The gene calls are TRBV5-1 and TRBJ1-1; a possible D gene is TRBD1 (5 bases). The CDR3 spans 14 residues. Germline CDR1 reads SGHRS; CDR2 reads YFSETQ. V gave up 0 bases and J gave up 1 base, with 7 bases separating them. This chain's CDR3 is CASSLDGANTEAFF. DNA for the CDR3: TGCGCCAGCAGCTTGGATGGGGCGAACACTGAAGCTTTCTTT.

The chain employs TRBV7-9 and TRBJ2-7; 10 nucleotides agree with TRBD1. CDR1 is SEHNR and CDR2 is FQNEAQ in the germline V gene (reference sequence). There are 15 residues in the CDR3. After removal of 2 bases from V and 2 bases from J, the junction contained 3 bases not matched to a gene. CDR3 nucleotide sequence: TGTGCCAGCAGCTTACGGGGACAGGGGCCCTACGAGCAGTACTTC. It yields the protein CASSLRGQGPYEQYF. Drawing the rest from reference TRBV7-9 and TRBJ2-7, the complete variable domain is DTGVSQNPRHKITKRGQNVTFRCDPISEHNRLYWYRQTLGQGPEFLTYFQNEAQLEKSRLLSDRFSAERPKGSFSTLEIQRTEQGDSAMYLCASSLRGQGPYEQYFGPGTRLTVT.

This clone was seen only a few times. The rearrangement uses TRBV5-4 and TRBJ2-1; D remains unclear. Trimming removed 6 bases from V and 5 bases from J, with 12 bases in between. CDR3 length: 13 amino acids. Looked up from germline, CDR1 is SGHNT and CDR2 is YYREEE (reference sequence). The DNA of the CDR3 is TGTGCCAGCACACCCCGGCACAACAATGAGCAGTTCTTC. Protein product: CASTPRHNNEQFF.

This clone was observed many times. This sequence joins TRBV5-1 and TRBJ2-3, with D unclear. V lost 4 bases, J lost 2 bases, and 2 bases lay in between. Looked up from germline, CDR1 is SGHRS and CDR2 is YFSETQ. CDR3 length: 11 residues. The CDR3 protein is CASSNTDTQYF. The CDR3 DNA follows: TGCGCCAGCAGCAACACAGATACGCAGTATTTT.

The chain recombines TRBV6-1 with TRBJ2-2; D is perhaps TRBD2 (5 bases). V lost 0 bases and J lost 3, with 5 bases in between. Germline assignment: CDR1 MNHNS and CDR2 SASEGT. The CDR3 totals 14 residues. For the CDR3, the DNA is TGTGCCAGCAGTGAAGCCGGGGACACCGGGGAGCTGTTTTTT. It specifies CASSEAGDTGELFF.

The V gene is TRBV5-1, the J gene TRBJ2-5, with 7 bases aligning to TRBD1. V shed 0 bases and J 2 bases; nucleotides not matched to a gene: 4. From germline, CDR1 is SGHRS and CDR2 YFSETQ. The CDR3 loop spans 15 amino acids. CDR3 region: CASSLGQGFQETQYF. CDR3 sequence (DNA): TGCGCCAGCAGCTTGGGACAGGGATTTCAAGAGACCCAGTACTTC.

This clone appeared many times. Written as DNA, the CDR3 is TGTGCCAGCAGTTCACAGGGACAGTACGATGGCACAGATACGCAGTATTTT. It is translated as CASSSQGQYDGTDTQYF. The chain carries TRBV28 and TRBJ2-3, with TRBD1 identical over 7 bases. The V gene's germline CDR1 is MDHEN and CDR2 SYDVKM. This CDR3 has 17 amino acids. Trimming removed 4 bases from V and 1 base from J; junction bases left unmatched: 11.

The chain employs TRBV7-2 and TRBJ1-2; possible D gene TRBD1, 5 bases. This CDR3 contains 12 residues. Germline V gene lookup returns CDR1 SGHTA and CDR2 FQGNSA. V was pared by 5 bases and J by 4 bases, with 8 bases between. The CDR3 is CASSNTGYGYTF. The CDR3 nucleotides read TGTGCCAGCAGCAACACAGGCTATGGCTACACCTTC.

This clone occurred many times. The V gene is TRBV7-2, the J gene TRBJ1-3; TRBD1 matches 7 bases. Trimming cost V 5 bases and J 2 bases; bases outside gene matches: 6. Germline CDR1 SGHTA, CDR2 FQGNSA. There are 15 residues in the CDR3. In DNA form, the CDR3 reads TGTGCCAGCAGCCCTGGTGGGACAGCTGGAAACACCATATATTTT. This sequence encodes CASSPGGTAGNTIYF. Full variable domain (outside the CDR3, taken from reference TRBV7-2 and TRBJ1-3): GAGVSQSPSNKVTEKGKDVELRCDPISGHTALYWYRQSLGQGLEFLIYFQGNSAPDKSGLPSDRFSAERTGGSVSTLTIQRTQQEDSAVYLCASSPGGTAGNTIYFGEGSWLTVV.

This clone was recorded many times. The genes are TRBV5-5 and TRBJ2-7; D is uncertain. Trimming removed 7 bases from V and 0 bases from J, with 14 bases in between. The germline V gene encodes CDR1 SGHKS and CDR2 YYEKEE (reference sequence). This CDR3 comprises 14 residues. CDR3 DNA sequence: TGTGCCAGCTCAGCCTCGATTAGCTCCTACGAGCAGTACTTC. Its translation is CASSASISSYEQYF.

This clone was found many times. Given a much more abundant clone one base away, this may be a read error. The rearrangement joins TRBV18 to TRBJ2-2; D gene unclear. Between the trimmed V and J ends, which lost 8 bases and 6 bases, there was a span of 19 bases. In germline, CDR1 is KGHSH, CDR2 LQKENI. The CDR3 is 15 residues long. The CDR3 bases are TGTGCCAGCCCACTTGGCGTGCCCGCCCCCGGGGAGCTGTTTTTT. Its translation is CASPLGVPAPGELFF.

Details on this clone: A single base separates this from a much larger clone, so it may be a read error. This chain uses TRBV11-3 with TRBJ2-2; a weak D match, TRBD1 (6 bases). This CDR3 contains 14 residues. CDR1 and CDR2 (germline): SGHNT, YENEEA. Trimming removed 5 bases from V and 10 bases from J, with 17 bases in between. This chain's CDR3 is CASSLRGRNVELFF. The CDR3 DNA reads as TGTGCCAGCAGCCTCAGGGGTAGGAACGTGGAGCTGTTTTTT.

J is TRBJ2-1 and V is TRBV20-1; D may be TRBD1 or TRBD2 (5 bases each). CDR3 size: 15 residues. V was trimmed by 0 bases and J by 7 bases, leaving 16 bases between them. Germline V CDR1 and CDR2: DFQATT, SNEGSKA (reference sequence). The CDR3 sequence is CSARDPRESWNEQFF. CDR3 in DNA: TGCAGTGCTAGAGATCCCAGGGAGAGTTGGAATGAGCAGTTCTTC.

The chain employs TRBV12-3 or TRBV12-4 and TRBJ1-1, with TRBD1 as a possible D gene (5 bases). Trimming removed 2 bases at V and 4 bases at J, with 11 bases between. The CDR3 spans 14 residues. In nucleotides, the CDR3 is TGTGCCAGCAGTTTATTGGGAGGGGCCACTGAAGCTTTCTTT. Translated: CASSLLGGATEAFF.

The gene calls are TRBV6-1 and TRBJ2-1, with 9 bases lining up with TRBD1. Germline V gene sequence: CDR1 MNHNS, CDR2 SASEGT. The V and J ends lost 7 bases and 5 bases, in that order; junction bases with no gene match: 6. The CDR3 loop spans 14 amino acids. DNA of the CDR3: TGTGCCAGCACTACAGGGGGCGCTAACAATGAGCAGTTCTTC. It yields the protein CASTTGGANNEQFF.

This clone was picked up one time. CDR3 residues: CSAREWGQGTDTQYF. CDR3 coding DNA: TGCAGTGCTAGAGAATGGGGACAGGGGACAGATACGCAGTATTTT. V is TRBV20-1 and J is TRBJ2-3, with 10 bases identical to TRBD1. Germline CDR1 reads DFQATT; CDR2 reads SNEGSKA (reference sequence). V shed 0 bases and J 3 bases; nucleotides not matched to a gene: 3. The CDR3 runs to 15 residues.